The 14 T cell receptor beta chains reported below all come from one sample, sequenced in a study of blood T cell repertoires in COVID-19. Assay used: immunoSEQ multiplex PCR; TCRdb lists only in-frame clones, some missing. The sample has 350,000 to 450,000 clones; roughly 86% are singletons. Material: PBMCs or T cells enriched from blood (not recorded which). These receptors were collected from a man aged 35 to 55 in a cohort exposed to, infected with or recovered from COVID-19 (not recorded which).

The V gene is TRBV5-1, the J gene TRBJ1-5; 11 nucleotides line up with TRBD1. V shed 5 bases and J 6 bases; nucleotides not matched to a gene: 10. In germline, CDR1 is SGHRS, CDR2 YFSETQ. This CDR3 contains 16 residues. CDR3 amino acids: CASRPGTGGISQPQHF. Here the CDR3 DNA reads TGCGCCAGCAGGCCCGGGACAGGGGGTATTAGTCAGCCCCAGCATTTT. Full variable domain (remainder filled in from reference TRBV5-1 and TRBJ1-5): KAGVTQTPRYLIKTRGQQVTLSCSPISGHRSVSWYQQTPGQGLQFLFEYFSETQRNKGNFPGRFSGRQFSNSRSEMNVSTLELGDSALYLCASRPGTGGISQPQHFGDGTRLSIL.

The chain is built from TRBV9 and TRBJ1-6, with a weak D call TRBD1 (5 bases). Germline V lookup: CDR1 SGDLS, CDR2 YYNGEE. Trimming stripped 0 bases from V and 7 bases from J, with 14 bases between. The CDR3 runs 16 residues. The CDR3: CASSVGRQGTNSPLHF. The CDR3 DNA is TGTGCCAGCAGCGTAGGACGGCAGGGAACCAATTCACCCCTCCACTTT.

The rearrangement uses TRBV2 and TRBJ2-3; the match to TRBD2 covers 14 bases. The CDR3 covers 15 residues. V trimming: 6 bases; J trimming: 4 bases; junction bases outside the gene matches: 3. Germline lookup yields CDR1 SNHLY and CDR2 FYNNEI. The CDR3 coding sequence is TGTGCCAGCAGGGAGGGACTAGCGGGAGCAGATACGCAGTATTTT. Amino acid sequence: CASREGLAGADTQYF.

The CDR3 nucleotides read TGTGCCAGCAGCTTAGGGACAAAAGAGACCCAGTACTTC. Translating it yields CASSLGTKETQYF. J is TRBJ2-5 and V is TRBV11-2, with a possible D match to TRBD1 (5 bases). This CDR3 region has 13 residues. Germline-derived CDR1 and CDR2 are SGHAT and FQNNGV. The V end lost 1 base, the J end lost 3 bases, and 6 bases lay between the germline ends.

The chain has TRBV3-1 (or the pseudogene TRBV3-2) and TRBJ1-3; TRBD1 might be the D (6 bases). CDR3 length: 11 amino acids. V shed 4 bases and J shed 11 bases, with 9 bases lying between them. Germline V gene data show CDR1 as LGHDT and CDR2 as YNNKEL (reference sequence). CDR3 loop: CASSLGQSIYF. CDR3 DNA: TGTGCCAGCAGCCTCGGACAGTCCATATATTTT.

The chain carries TRBV21-1 and TRBJ2-7; TRBD1 is taken as the D call from the table, unchecked against the DNA. TRBV21-1 is annotated as a pseudogene. The CDR3 totals 16 residues. The CDR3 region is CASSKAVHPDSYEQYF. The DNA for the CDR3 is TGTGCCAGCAGCAAAGCGGTACACCCGGACAGCTACGAGCAGTACTTC.

The CDR3 region has the DNA TGTGCCAGCTCACCACTTGGTACGGGACAGAGTTCCTACGAGCAGTACTTC. Amino acids: CASSPLGTGQSSYEQYF. The rearrangement joins TRBV18 to TRBJ2-7; TRBD1 matches 7 bases. Germline trimming cut 1 base from V and 1 base from J; bases unmatched to any gene: 10. The CDR3 spans 17 residues. CDR1 is KGHSH and CDR2 is LQKENI in the germline V gene.

This clone came up once. The V and J genes are TRBV7-2 and TRBJ1-6, with unresolved D. Deletions cut 1 base from V and 8 bases from J, with 6 bases between. CDR3 length: 13 residues. The germline CDR1 and CDR2 sequences are SGHTA and FQGNSA. DNA for the CDR3: TGTGCCAGCAGCTTAGTCGCGGATTCACCCCTCCACTTT. Translated: CASSLVADSPLHF.

The chain couples TRBV5-1 to TRBJ2-4; TRBD2 agrees at 7 bases. CDR1 SGHRS and CDR2 YFSETQ come from the germline V gene. The CDR3 runs to 17 residues. The trim removed 2 bases at V and 7 bases at J, leaving 15 bases unmatched. The CDR3 region is CASSLPSSGIGGNIQYF. In DNA, the CDR3 is TGCGCCAGCAGCTTACCGTCTAGCGGAATAGGTGGGAACATTCAGTACTTC.

This chain joins TRBV6-5 and TRBJ2-3, with TRBD2 matching over 11 bases. The CDR3 consists of 16 residues. V lost 0 bases and J lost 6; bases outside the gene matches: 5. Per the germline V gene, CDR1 is MNHEY and CDR2 is SVGAGI. For the CDR3, the DNA is TGTGCCAGCAGTTACTCGTCGGCTAGCGGGAGGGATACGCAGTATTTT. Its protein is CASSYSSASGRDTQYF.

The chain has TRBV9 and TRBJ1-5; 7 nucleotides agree with TRBD1. The CDR3 runs 15 residues. The germline V gene has CDR1 SGDLS and CDR2 YYNGEE. The V gene end was trimmed by 3 bases and the J gene end by 0 bases; junction bases not matched to a gene: 3. The CDR3 protein is CASSAGQNSNQPQHF. The DNA of the CDR3 is TGTGCCAGCAGCGCGGGACAGAATAGCAATCAGCCCCAGCATTTT.

The chain carries TRBV19 and TRBJ2-1; 11 bases are a match to TRBD1. From germline, CDR1 is LNHDA and CDR2 SQIVND (reference sequence). After removal of 4 bases from V and 4 bases from J, the junction contained 6 bases not matched to a gene. This CDR3 contains 16 residues. The CDR3 loop is CASSKPGTGGYNEQFF. The CDR3 region has the DNA TGTGCCAGTAGTAAGCCCGGGACAGGGGGGTACAATGAGCAGTTCTTC.

J is TRBJ2-2 and V is TRBV19, with 7 bases matching TRBD1. From germline, CDR1 is LNHDA and CDR2 SQIVND (reference sequence). The V segment lost 4 bases and the J segment 8 bases; nucleotides outside the gene matches: 10. The CDR3 sequence is 15 residues long. CDR3 coding DNA: TGTGCCAGTAGTACGTCGGGACAGAAATCAGGGGAGCTGTTTTTT. This translates into CASSTSGQKSGELFF.

This chain joins TRBV28 and TRBJ2-7, with D hard to call. Germline V gene lookup returns CDR1 MDHEN and CDR2 SYDVKM. The CDR3 loop spans 12 amino acids. Between the trimmed V and J ends, which lost 5 bases and 2 bases, there was a span of 7 bases. The CDR3 coding sequence is TGTGCCAGCAGTGCTCCAGCCTACGAGCAGTACTTC. Protein sequence: CASSAPAYEQYF.